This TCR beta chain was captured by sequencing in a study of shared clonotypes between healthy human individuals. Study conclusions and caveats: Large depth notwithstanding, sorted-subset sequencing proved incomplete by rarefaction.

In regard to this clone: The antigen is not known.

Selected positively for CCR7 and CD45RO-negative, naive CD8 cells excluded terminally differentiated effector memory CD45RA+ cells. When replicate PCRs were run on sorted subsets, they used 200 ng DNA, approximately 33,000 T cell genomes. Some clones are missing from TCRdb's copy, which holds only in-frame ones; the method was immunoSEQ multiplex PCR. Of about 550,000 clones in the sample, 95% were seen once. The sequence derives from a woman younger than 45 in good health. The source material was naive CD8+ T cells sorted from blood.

CDR3 sequence: CASSQVPSTNEKLFF. In DNA form, the CDR3 reads TGCGCCAGCAGCCAAGTCCCCTCAACTAATGAAAAACTGTTTTTT. The J gene is TRBJ1-4, the V gene TRBV4-1; D is ambiguous. Germline V gives CDR1 MGHRA, CDR2 YSYEKL. V lost 1 base and J 0 bases, leaving 6 bases between the germline ends. The CDR3 is made up of 15 amino acids.